The 19 T cell receptor beta chains below all came from one sample that was sequenced in a study of Graves' ophthalmopathy and Graves' hyperthyroidism. Amplification of the TCR beta CDR3 regions used RNA transcripts (as template). HTBI-primed first-round RT-PCR preceded second-round multiplex PCR. TCRdb re-called the multiplex PCR reads through MiXCR, storing one row per CDR3 protein. The sample lists roughly 600,000 distinct CDR3 sequences, less than 40% occurring once. Sequencing was carried out using peripheral blood or thyroid tissue (not recorded which). Receptors originate from an adult man with Graves' hyperthyroidism.

This clonotype was recorded at least ten times. The gene calls are TRBV24-1 and TRBJ1-2; no clear D. The length of the CDR3 is 14 residues. The germline gives CDR1 KGHDR, CDR2 SFDVKD. Trimming shortened V by 7 bases and J by 7 bases, and 18 bases separated the two germline ends. In nucleotides, the CDR3 is TGTGCCACCAGATGCACCGAGGGAAGTTGTGGCTACACCTTC. Translated: CATRCTEGSCGYTF.

V usage is TRBV10-3 and J usage is TRBJ1-1; D is possibly TRBD1 (5 bases). The CDR3 sequence is 17 residues long. Germline CDR1 is ENHRY and CDR2 is SYGVKD. Trimming took off 2 bases at V and 2 bases at J, with 18 bases between the two ends. Here the CDR3 DNA reads TGTGCCATCAGTGAGGATGGGGCAGGGAGCGGCAACACTGAAGCTTTCTTT. Encoded protein: CAISEDGAGSGNTEAFF.

This clonotype appeared a few times. The gene calls are TRBV7-2 and TRBJ2-7, with D possibly called TRBD1 or TRBD2 (6 bases each). The end of the DNA is better explained by TRBJ2-1, so the J call may be wrong. There are 12 residues in the CDR3. Germline loops: CDR1 SGHTA, CDR2 FQGNSA. For the CDR3, the DNA is TGTGCCAGCGGGGGGCCTATCGATGAGCAGTTCTTC. Amino acid sequence: CASGGPIDEQFF.

In its sample, this clonotype was seen many times. This sequence joins TRBV19 and TRBJ1-1; D is ambiguous. The CDR3 is 14 residues long. V gave up 6 bases and J gave up 2 bases, with 13 bases separating them. Germline values: CDR1 LNHDA, CDR2 SQIVND (reference sequence). The CDR3 coding sequence is TGTGCCAGTAGCTACCTGGGTTTCAACACTGAAGCTTTCTTT. Residues: CASSYLGFNTEAFF.

CDR3 loop: CSVRTGYQYNEQFF. For the CDR3, the DNA is TGCAGCGTCAGGACAGGCTACCAGTACAATGAGCAGTTCTTC. The rearrangement links TRBV29-1 to TRBJ2-1, with 7 bases identical to TRBD1. V shed 6 bases and J 4 bases; nucleotides not matched to a gene: 9. Germline CDR1 and CDR2: SQVTM and ANQGSEA. The CDR3 runs to 14 residues.

Ten or more counts support this clonotype. V gene TRBV7-9 combines with J gene TRBJ2-7; D gene unclear. Germline loops: CDR1 SEHNR, CDR2 FQNEAQ (reference sequence). Trimming shortened V by 5 bases and J by 4 bases, and 9 bases separated the two germline ends. The CDR3 extends over 12 amino acids. CDR3: CASSANVYEQYF. CDR3 in DNA: TGTGCCAGCAGCGCTAACGTTTACGAGCAGTACTTC.

This clonotype came up a few times. The chain couples TRBV20-1 to TRBJ2-7, with 7 bases lining up with TRBD2. The CDR3 is made up of 20 amino acids. Germline V gene lookup returns CDR1 DFQATT and CDR2 SNEGSKA (reference sequence). J gave up 0 bases and V 2 bases, and 22 bases lay outside the gene matches. The CDR3 loop reads CSARSQAGQGLGISSYEQYF. In DNA form, the CDR3 reads TGCAGTGCTAGATCTCAAGCGGGGCAGGGTCTCGGGATTAGCTCCTACGAGCAGTACTTC.

The rearrangement uses TRBV18 and TRBJ1-1; a weak D match, TRBD1 (6 bases). Germline V CDR1 and CDR2: KGHSH, LQKENI. This CDR3 spans 14 amino acids. Trimming pared 1 base from V and 3 bases from J, leaving 9 bases between. CDR3: CASSPQGGDTEAFF. The CDR3 nucleotides are TGTGCCAGCTCACCACAGGGGGGGGACACTGAAGCTTTCTTT.

This clonotype showed up many times. The V and J genes are TRBV24-1 and TRBJ2-3, with TRBD1 matching 11 bases. The CDR3 length is 16 residues. Germline lookup yields CDR1 KGHDR and CDR2 SFDVKD. V was pared by 4 bases and J by 6 bases, with 8 bases of the junction left unmatched. The CDR3 DNA is TGTGCCACCAGTGACACCGGACAGGGGGCGCTTGATACGCAGTATTTT. Translating gives CATSDTGQGALDTQYF.

The chain uses TRBV19 and TRBJ2-2; 11 nucleotides match TRBD2. Germline-derived CDR1 and CDR2 are LNHDA and SQIVND (reference sequence). The CDR3 totals 15 residues. The trim removed 3 bases at V and 6 bases at J, leaving 3 bases unmatched. This CDR3 reads CASSMTSGAPGELFF. The CDR3 nucleotides are TGTGCCAGTAGTATGACTAGCGGGGCTCCCGGGGAGCTGTTTTTT. The complete variable domain, with remaining parts taken from reference TRBV19 and TRBJ2-2, reads DGGITQSPKYLFRKEGQNVTLSCEQNLNHDAMYWYRQDPGQGLRLIYYSQIVNDFQKGDIAEGYSVSREKKESFPLTVTSAQKNPTAFYLCASSMTSGAPGELFFGEGSRLTVL.

This clonotype was seen ten or more times. The CDR3 here is CATSPWSSNDEKLFF. For the CDR3, the DNA is TGTGCCACAAGCCCTTGGAGCTCCAACGATGAAAAACTGTTTTTT. This chain joins TRBV15 and TRBJ1-4; D ambiguous. Germline V gene lookup returns CDR1 LNHNV and CDR2 YYDKDF (reference sequence). The germline V and J ends were trimmed by 9 bases and 6 bases, with 20 bases remaining between them. The CDR3 loop spans 15 amino acids. Full variable domain (remainder filled in from reference TRBV15 and TRBJ1-4): DAMVIQNPRYQVTQFGKPVTLSCSQTLNHNVMYWYQQKSSQAPKLLFHYYDKDFNNEADTPDNFQSRRPNTSFCFLDIRSPGLGDTAMYLCATSPWSSNDEKLFFGSGTQLSVL.

The chain joins TRBV2 to TRBJ2-1; a weak D match, TRBD2 (6 bases). The germline V gene has CDR1 SNHLY and CDR2 FYNNEI. V lost 1 base and J lost 3, with 16 bases in between. The CDR3 contains 17 residues. The CDR3 here is CASSEGRGQPNYNEQFF. In nucleotides, the CDR3 is TGTGCCAGCAGTGAAGGGCGGGGTCAACCAAACTACAATGAGCAGTTCTTC.

V and J are TRBV12-3 or TRBV12-4 and TRBJ2-7; 13 bases fit TRBD2. V trimming: 6 bases; J trimming: 6 bases; junction bases outside the gene matches: 8. The CDR3 runs to 15 residues. The chain's CDR3 is CASSLGLAGVCEQYF. The CDR3 DNA reads as TGTGCCAGCAGCCTCGGACTAGCGGGGGTCTGCGAGCAGTACTTC.

This clonotype was counted at least ten times. The chain carries TRBV15 and TRBJ2-2, with 7 bases matching TRBD1. CDR3 size: 15 residues. Germline V gene sequence: CDR1 LNHNV, CDR2 YYDKDF (reference sequence). V lost 4 bases to trimming and J lost 5 bases; unmatched junction nucleotides: 7. CDR3 in amino acids: CATSTIRGRTGELFF. CDR3 nucleotides: TGTGCCACCAGCACTATAAGGGGGCGTACCGGGGAGCTGTTTTTT.

CDR3 loop: CASSLGQGEIGNQPQHF. DNA of the CDR3: TGTGCCAGCAGTTTGGGACAGGGGGAAATCGGCAATCAGCCCCAGCATTTT. The chain carries TRBV6-6 and TRBJ1-5, with 11 positions matching TRBD1. The length of the CDR3 is 17 residues. V dropped 4 bases and J dropped 2; count of bases not matched to a gene: 7. Germline V gives CDR1 MNHNY, CDR2 SVGAGI (reference sequence).

This chain joins TRBV19 and TRBJ2-3, with D possibly being TRBD2 (6 bases). V was cut by 2 bases and J by 1 base, with 10 bases left in between. The germline V gene has CDR1 LNHDA and CDR2 SQIVND (reference sequence). This CDR3 comprises 15 residues. DNA of the CDR3: TGTGCCAGTAGTATAACGCGGGGCCGCACAGATACGCAGTATTTT. Its protein product is CASSITRGRTDTQYF.

This clonotype was counted at least ten times. The V gene is TRBV29-1, the J gene TRBJ1-2, with a weak D call TRBD1 (5 bases). Looked up from germline, CDR1 is SQVTM and CDR2 is ANQGSEA. The CDR3 loop spans 12 amino acids. Trimming cost V 6 bases and J 3 bases, with 11 bases left between them. The CDR3 coding sequence is TGCAGCGTCAGGGCCCTCTACTATGGCTACACCTTC. This gives the protein CSVRALYYGYTF. Full variable domain (missing parts from reference TRBV29-1 and TRBJ1-2): SAVISQKPSRDICQRGTSLTIQCQVDSQVTMMFWYRQQPGQSLTLIATANQGSEATYESGFVIDKFPISRPNLTFSTLTVSNMSPEDSSIYLCSVRALYYGYTFGSGTRLTVV.

This clonotype is a singleton in its sample. The CDR3 spells CASSAGGTGGNQPQHF. In nucleotides, the CDR3 is TGTGCCAGCAGTGCTGGGGGTACTGGGGGCAATCAGCCCCAGCATTTT. The gene calls are TRBV25-1 and TRBJ1-5; D might be TRBD1 (5 bases). The V gene lost 4 bases and the J gene lost 2 bases, with 15 bases spanning the gap. The CDR3 spans 16 residues. Germline CDR1 MGHDK, CDR2 SYGVNS. The full variable domain, completed using reference TRBV25-1 and TRBJ1-5, is EADIYQTPRYLVIGTGKKITLECSQTMGHDKMYWYQQDPGMELHLIHYSYGVNSTEKGDLSSESTVSRIRTEHFPLTLESARPSHTSQYLCASSAGGTGGNQPQHFGDGTRLSIL.

In this sample, this clonotype turned up many times. V usage is TRBV9 and J usage is TRBJ1-2; TRBD1 agrees at 7 bases. V lost 0 bases and J lost 6; bases outside the gene matches: 11. Germline loops: CDR1 SGDLS, CDR2 YYNGEE. This CDR3 contains 16 residues. The chain's CDR3 is CASSVELGTGVDGYTF. As DNA, the CDR3 is TGTGCCAGCAGCGTAGAACTGGGAACAGGGGTTGATGGCTACACCTTC.